The sample holds one count of the clone carrying this T cell receptor (beta chain). Its antigen is as yet unknown. The sample is drawn from a study of identical twins. Regarding the study as a whole: Where out-of-frame alpha sequences were twin-shared, they showed excess low generation probability. For out-of-frame beta sequences, excess twin sharing was weaker.

Each donor (without exception) was a healthy Caucasian. Via MiXCR, TCRdb re-called the 5' RACE reads, giving one row per CDR3 protein. The sample yields roughly 260,000 distinct CDR3 sequences, over 12% seen once. Material for sequencing was memory (CD45RO+) T cells sorted from blood. This TCR was sampled from a woman aged 18-29 years in good health.

As DNA, the CDR3 is TGCAGTGCTCCGAGCGGGAGGCGGAGCACAGATACGCAGTATTTT. Translating gives CSAPSGRRSTDTQYF. V gene TRBV20-1 combines with J gene TRBJ2-3, with 9 bases aligning to TRBD2. CDR1 and CDR2 from the germline V gene are DFQATT and SNEGSKA (reference sequence). This CDR3 is built from 15 residues. V lost 5 bases to trimming and J lost 0 bases; unmatched junction nucleotides: 6.